This entry lists 16 T cell receptor beta chains sequenced from one sample in a study of blood T cell repertoires in COVID-19. Some clones are missing from TCRdb's copy, which holds only in-frame ones; the method was immunoSEQ multiplex PCR. The sample shows approximately 480,000 clones, roughly 90% of them seen only once. Input material: PBMCs or T cells enriched from blood (not recorded which). These receptors were obtained from a woman between 18 and 30 years old who had recovered from COVID-19.

CDR3 in amino acids: CASSYRGSNSPLHF. CDR3 DNA sequence: TGTGCCAGCAGTTACAGGGGGAGCAATTCACCCCTCCACTTT. The chain links TRBV6-5 to TRBJ1-6, with D perhaps matching TRBD1 (6 bases). Germline values: CDR1 MNHEY, CDR2 SVGAGI. There are 14 residues in the CDR3. The V and J ends lost 2 bases and 7 bases respectively, with 9 bases between them.

The rearrangement uses TRBV5-1 and TRBJ1-1, with 7 positions matching TRBD1. Germline V lookup: CDR1 SGHRS, CDR2 YFSETQ. V shed 0 bases, J shed 4 bases, and the junction held 9 bases outside the gene matches. The CDR3 covers 16 residues. The CDR3 region is CASSLEGVRGITEAFF. The DNA for the CDR3 is TGCGCCAGCAGCTTGGAGGGGGTCAGGGGGATCACTGAAGCTTTCTTT.

This chain joins TRBV30 and TRBJ1-4; a possible D gene is TRBD1 (5 bases). The CDR3 runs 13 residues. Between the trimmed V and J ends, which lost 7 bases and 7 bases, there was a span of 16 bases. From germline, CDR1 is GTSNPN and CDR2 SVGIG (reference sequence). The CDR3 DNA reads TGTGCCTTTAGTGGAGGGGCTTCTGAAAAACTGTTTTTT. Translation: CAFSGGASEKLFF.

The rearrangement joins TRBV6-5 to TRBJ1-3; no clear D. V was trimmed by 9 bases and J by 0 bases, leaving 15 bases between them. The CDR3 sequence is 15 residues long. Looked up from germline, CDR1 is MNHEY and CDR2 is SVGAGI. CDR3 protein: CASAPPDDSGNTIYF. In nucleotides, the CDR3 is TGTGCCAGTGCCCCGCCAGATGACTCTGGAAACACCATATATTTT.

The chain combines TRBV5-1 with TRBJ2-3, with D tentatively TRBD2 (6 bases). Germline V lookup: CDR1 SGHRS, CDR2 YFSETQ. CDR3 length: 15 residues. Between the trimmed V and J ends, which lost 4 bases and 2 bases, there was a span of 14 bases. The CDR3 loop reads CASSLTRGFTDTQYF. The CDR3, as DNA: TGCGCCAGCAGCCTGACTAGAGGGTTCACAGATACGCAGTATTTT.

The chain combines TRBV7-9 with TRBJ2-2; no firm D call. The CDR3 extends over 12 amino acids. Germline V gene lookup returns CDR1 SEHNR and CDR2 FQNEAQ (reference sequence). V was pared by 5 bases and J by 5 bases, with 6 bases between. CDR3 amino acids: CASSPYTGELFF. The CDR3 DNA reads TGTGCCAGCAGCCCTTATACCGGGGAGCTGTTTTTT.

The rearrangement uses TRBV12-5 and TRBJ1-5; 7 bases are a match to TRBD1. The trim removed 7 bases at V and 0 bases at J, leaving 9 bases unmatched. The germline gives CDR1 LGHNT, CDR2 FRNRAP. The length of the CDR3 is 16 residues. The CDR3 DNA is TGTGCTAGTGTCCGCTCGACAGGGCTTAGCAATCAGCCCCAGCATTTT. Amino acids: CASVRSTGLSNQPQHF. Full variable domain (remainder filled in from reference TRBV12-5 and TRBJ1-5): DARVTQTPRHKVTEMGQEVTMRCQPILGHNTVFWYRQTMMQGLELLAYFRNRAPLDDSGMPKDRFSAEMPDATLATLKIQPSEPRDSAVYFCASVRSTGLSNQPQHFGDGTRLSIL.

V is TRBV20-1 and J is TRBJ1-2; unclear D gene. Germline assignment: CDR1 DFQATT and CDR2 SNEGSKA (reference sequence). V dropped 3 bases and J dropped 5 bases, with 7 bases sitting between them. This CDR3 region has 11 residues. CDR3 region: CSASARYGYTF. The DNA of the CDR3 is TGCAGTGCTAGTGCGCGGTATGGCTACACCTTC.

The rearrangement links TRBV7-9 to TRBJ1-1, with a weak D call TRBD1 (5 bases). The CDR3 loop spans 13 amino acids. The germline V and J ends were trimmed by 5 bases and 4 bases, with 11 bases remaining between them. Germline-derived CDR1 and CDR2 are SEHNR and FQNEAQ (reference sequence). CDR3 sequence (DNA): TGTGCCAGCAGCCCCGGGGGAGGCACTGAAGCTTTCTTT. Translating it yields CASSPGGGTEAFF.

The chain employs TRBV2 and TRBJ1-1, with TRBD1 matching 8 bases. The ends lost 6 bases at V and 1 base at J; junction bases unmatched: 10. In germline, CDR1 is SNHLY, CDR2 FYNNEI. The CDR3 totals 16 residues. The CDR3 sequence is CASRAIDRGPNTEAFF. The CDR3 DNA reads as TGTGCCAGCAGGGCAATTGACAGGGGACCGAACACTGAAGCTTTCTTT.

The CDR3 loop is CASSSDSFMNTEAFF. DNA of the CDR3: TGTGCCAGCAGCTCCGATAGCTTCATGAACACTGAAGCTTTCTTT. This chain links TRBV11-2 with TRBJ1-1, with D hard to call. Germline lookup yields CDR1 SGHAT and CDR2 FQNNGV. The germline V and J ends were trimmed by 4 bases and 0 bases, with 12 bases remaining between them. CDR3 length equals 15 residues.

The chain is built from TRBV12-5 and TRBJ1-2; unclear D gene. Trimming removed 3 bases at V and 2 bases at J, with 7 bases between. This CDR3 region has 13 residues. The V gene's germline CDR1 is LGHNT and CDR2 FRNRAP. CDR3 nucleotides: TGTGCTAGTGGTTTCGGGATAAACTATGGCTACACCTTC. Translated, it gives CASGFGINYGYTF.

The chain employs TRBV5-1 and TRBJ2-6, with a possible D match to TRBD1 (6 bases). V was clipped by 3 bases and J by 12 bases, with 19 bases between them. Germline CDR1 and CDR2: SGHRS and YFSETQ. This CDR3 region has 15 residues. The DNA of the CDR3 is TGCGCCAGCAGCTCTTCCCGGGACACCCAGAGCGTCCTGACTTTC. Its protein product is CASSSSRDTQSVLTF.

This chain connects TRBV11-2 to TRBJ1-2; D not resolved. Trimming removed 5 bases from V and 6 bases from J, with 25 bases in between. Germline lookup yields CDR1 SGHAT and CDR2 FQNNGV. The length of the CDR3 is 17 residues. CDR3 DNA: TGTGCCAGCAGCACCCTAAAGGGCCCGCTTTCCGGGGATGGCTACACCTTC. This translates into CASSTLKGPLSGDGYTF.

This rearrangement joins TRBV12-3 or TRBV12-4 to TRBJ2-1, with no clear D. CDR3 length: 11 amino acids. V lost 7 bases, J lost 7 bases, and 8 bases lay in between. CDR3 sequence (DNA): TGTGCCAGCACCTTATCGAATGAGCAGTTCTTC. It is translated as CASTLSNEQFF.

The CDR3 reads CASSLGGFVETQYF. The CDR3 DNA reads as TGTGCCAGCTCCCTGGGAGGGTTTGTGGAGACCCAGTACTTC. The chain combines TRBV2 with TRBJ2-5, with 7 bases identical to TRBD2. Trimming took 8 bases from V and 5 from J; bases not matched to a gene: 11. The CDR3 runs 14 residues. Per germline, CDR1 SNHLY and CDR2 FYNNEI. Full variable domain (rest looked up from reference TRBV2 and TRBJ2-5): EPEVTQTPSHQVTQMGQEVILRCVPISNHLYFYWYRQILGQKVEFLVSFYNNEISEKSEIFDDQFSVERPDGSNFTLKIRSTKLEDSAMYFCASSLGGFVETQYFGPGTRLLVL.